Each of the 26 T cell receptor beta chains below was sequenced from the same sample in a study of T cells after yellow fever vaccination. From the 5' RACE reads, TCRdb called clonotypes with MiXCR, one entry per CDR3 protein. The sample contains around 350,000 distinct CDR3 sequences, roughly 12% of which appear only once. The material was PBMCs, obtained on the day of the first yellow fever vaccination. The source is a man aged 18 to 30 who received the YFV17D yellow fever vaccine.

This clonotype was observed many times. The chain joins TRBV5-5 to TRBJ2-7; either TRBD1 or TRBD2 may fit D (5 bases each). CDR1 and CDR2 from the germline V gene are SGHKS and YYEKEE (reference sequence). Trimming took off 8 bases at V and 7 bases at J, with 22 bases between the two ends. There are 14 residues in the CDR3. In DNA form, the CDR3 reads TGTGCCAGAGAGGCAGGGCGAGGGACGGGGGAGCAGTACGTC. Encoded protein: CAREAGRGTGEQYV.

This clonotype came up many times. The V call is TRBV4-2, the J call TRBJ2-6; D remains unclear. Germline assignment: CDR1 LGHNA and CDR2 YNFKEQ. Trimming removed 3 bases from V and 0 bases from J, with 18 bases in between. The CDR3 contains 19 residues. CDR3 protein: CASSQARPGRASGANVLTF. The CDR3 coding sequence is TGTGCCAGCAGCCAGGCTAGACCTGGTCGGGCCTCTGGGGCCAACGTCCTGACTTTC.

The genes are TRBV11-3 and TRBJ2-2; 9 bases line up with TRBD1. CDR3 length equals 17 residues. Germline CDR1 and CDR2: SGHNT and YENEEA. The trim removed 4 bases at V and 5 bases at J, leaving 11 bases unmatched. CDR3: CASSSRGGQGRTGELFF. The CDR3 region has the DNA TGTGCCAGCAGCTCCCGAGGTGGACAGGGGAGAACCGGGGAGCTGTTTTTT.

The sample holds a few counts of this clonotype. The chain carries TRBV6-2 or TRBV6-3 and TRBJ2-3; the D gene is possibly TRBD2 (5 bases). Germline V gene sequence: CDR1 MNHEY, CDR2 SVGEGT. The CDR3 length is 15 residues. V lost 0 bases and J lost 6, with 13 bases in between. In DNA form, the CDR3 reads TGTGCCAGCAGTTACTCGAGCGGCTCCGGGGATACGCAGTATTTT. The encoded protein is CASSYSSGSGDTQYF.

The chain joins TRBV29-1 to TRBJ1-1; TRBD1 is a possible D gene (6 bases). The length of the CDR3 is 15 residues. CDR1 and CDR2 from the germline V gene are SQVTM and ANQGSEA. V was trimmed by 1 base and J by 3 bases, leaving 15 bases between them. The CDR3 nucleotides are TGCAGCGTTGAAGGGGTGGGGGGCATGGACACTGAAGCTTTCTTT. Its protein product is CSVEGVGGMDTEAFF.

The V gene is TRBV5-1, the J gene TRBJ2-1, with TRBD2 matching 8 bases. The CDR3 is 14 residues long. Trimming at V came to 2 bases and at J to 9 bases, leaving 7 bases not matched to a gene. Germline lookup yields CDR1 SGHRS and CDR2 YFSETQ. In DNA form, the CDR3 reads TGCGCCAGCAGCTTTAGCGGGGTCGACGGTGAGCAGTTCTTC. Protein: CASSFSGVDGEQFF.

This clonotype was found many times. A junction end diverges from the germline sequence, so it may reflect a read error. This chain uses TRBV12-3 or TRBV12-4 with TRBJ2-7; D ambiguous. The CDR3 is 11 amino acids. CDR3 sequence (DNA): TGTGCCAGCAGCTTAGACTACGAGCAGTACTTC. Its protein product is CASSLDYEQYF.

This clonotype occurred a few times. The V gene is TRBV7-2, the J gene TRBJ1-4; D not certain. Germline V gene sequence: CDR1 SGHTA, CDR2 FQGNSA. V was trimmed by 5 bases and J by 6 bases, leaving 19 bases between them. This CDR3 comprises 16 residues. CDR3 nucleotide sequence: TGTGCCAGCAGCCCAGACTCCGGAGGGTGGTATGAAAAACTGTTTTTT. Translating gives CASSPDSGGWYEKLFF.

The table lists this clonotype with many counts. The rearrangement uses TRBV24-1 and TRBJ2-1; 12 nucleotides agree with TRBD2. V shed 4 bases and J 13 bases; nucleotides not matched to a gene: 10. This CDR3 contains 15 residues. Germline loops: CDR1 KGHDR, CDR2 SFDVKD. The CDR3 DNA follows: TGTGCCACCAGTGAGTCACCTCTAGCGGGGGGGCGCCAGTTCTTC. It translates to CATSESPLAGGRQFF.

In this sample, this clonotype turned up a few times. The chain recombines TRBV5-1 with TRBJ2-1, with 12 bases fitting TRBD1. The J segment lost 10 bases and the V segment lost 4 bases, leaving 12 bases of the junction unmatched. Germline V gives CDR1 SGHRS, CDR2 YFSETQ. This CDR3 has 16 amino acids. CDR3 bases: TGCGCCAGCAGCCCCGGGTCGGGACAGGGGGCAAAGGAGCAGTTCTTC. Translated, it gives CASSPGSGQGAKEQFF.

Only a few counts were recorded for this clonotype. This chain joins TRBV4-3 and TRBJ2-1, with D possibly being TRBD1 (5 bases). The CDR3 loop spans 15 amino acids. Germline V gene lookup returns CDR1 LGHNA and CDR2 YSLEER. Trimming left V 0 bases short and J 2 bases short, with 8 bases between. CDR3 DNA sequence: TGCGCCAGCAGCCAAGAAAAACAGGCCTACAATGAGCAGTTCTTC. Encoded protein: CASSQEKQAYNEQFF.

This clonotype appeared a few times. This chain links TRBV7-2 with TRBJ1-2; TRBD1 agrees at 10 bases. The CDR3 has 17 residues. The ends lost 0 bases at V and 2 bases at J; junction bases unmatched: 6. Germline CDR1 SGHTA, CDR2 FQGNSA. CDR3 coding DNA: TGTGCCAGCAGCTTAGCCGGGACAGGGGCGGCCAACTATGGCTACACCTTC. Amino acids: CASSLAGTGAANYGYTF.

The sample holds a few counts of this clonotype. The chain employs TRBV29-1 and TRBJ2-1; 7 positions match TRBD2. This CDR3 spans 15 amino acids. After removal of 0 bases from V and 3 bases from J, the junction contained 5 bases not matched to a gene. Germline CDR1 reads SQVTM; CDR2 reads ANQGSEA. CDR3 nucleotides: TGCAGCGTTGAAGATCGCGGGGACTACTACAATGAGCAGTTCTTC. Translated: CSVEDRGDYYNEQFF.

This clonotype was picked up a small number of times. The chain combines TRBV10-3 with TRBJ1-5; maybe TRBD1 (5 bases). The CDR3 has 17 amino acids. V was pared by 2 bases and J by 4 bases, with 18 bases between. CDR1 is ENHRY, CDR2 SYGVKD, per germline. The CDR3 region has the DNA TGTGCCATCAGTGAGGCCCCTCGGGGGGAAGGGAATCAGCCCCAGCATTTT. Its translation: CAISEAPRGEGNQPQHF.

This rearrangement joins TRBV5-1 to TRBJ1-5; maybe TRBD1 (6 bases). This CDR3 spans 15 amino acids. V was pared by 0 bases and J by 0 bases, with 7 bases between. Germline V gene lookup returns CDR1 SGHRS and CDR2 YFSETQ. The CDR3 region has the DNA TGCGCCAGCAGCTTGGGGACAGATAGCAATCAGCCCCAGCATTTT. This gives the protein CASSLGTDSNQPQHF. Variable domain in full (rest from reference TRBV5-1 and TRBJ1-5): KAGVTQTPRYLIKTRGQQVTLSCSPISGHRSVSWYQQTPGQGLQFLFEYFSETQRNKGNFPGRFSGRQFSNSRSEMNVSTLELGDSALYLCASSLGTDSNQPQHFGDGTRLSIL.

This clonotype has more than one count but fewer than ten. The genes are TRBV2 and TRBJ2-1, with D perhaps being TRBD1 or TRBD2 (5 bases each). Trimming pared 6 bases from V and 3 bases from J, leaving 15 bases between. The CDR3 contains 15 residues. Germline V CDR1 and CDR2: SNHLY, FYNNEI. The CDR3 DNA reads TGTGCCAGCAGGGACCCTAGTGGGGGCTACAATGAGCAGTTCTTC. Its translation is CASRDPSGGYNEQFF.

The DNA for the CDR3 is TGCAGTGCCGACACCGACAGGCTTAGCTACACCTTC. Translated, it gives CSADTDRLSYTF. The chain couples TRBV20-1 to TRBJ1-2; the D gene is possibly TRBD1 (6 bases). V was shortened by 6 bases and J by 9 bases, with 17 bases between the two germline ends. Looked up from germline, CDR1 is DFQATT and CDR2 is SNEGSKA (reference sequence). The CDR3 length is 12 residues.

The chain links TRBV19 to TRBJ1-6; no definite D call. CDR3 length: 13 amino acids. Germline CDR1 LNHDA, CDR2 SQIVND (reference sequence). Trimming took off 5 bases at V and 4 bases at J, with 6 bases between the two ends. CDR3 residues: CASSGQYNSPLHF. For the CDR3, the DNA is TGTGCCAGTAGTGGCCAGTATAATTCACCCCTCCACTTT.

The chain's CDR3 is CATSPGQGYQETQYF. CDR3 DNA sequence: TGTGCCACCAGCCCCGGGCAGGGGTACCAAGAGACCCAGTACTTC. The chain recombines TRBV24-1 with TRBJ2-5, with a possible D match to TRBD1 (6 bases). The V gene's germline CDR1 is KGHDR and CDR2 SFDVKD. V lost 7 bases to trimming and J lost 0 bases, with 14 bases between them. The CDR3 is 15 residues long.

The V and J genes are TRBV18 and TRBJ1-3; D call uncertain. This CDR3 spans 16 amino acids. The V end lost 0 bases, the J end lost 0 bases, and 9 bases lay between the germline ends. Germline CDR1 reads KGHSH; CDR2 reads LQKENI. The CDR3 DNA sequence: TGTGCCAGCTCACCACCGAGTTCACGCTCTGGAAACACCATATATTTT. Amino acid sequence: CASSPPSSRSGNTIYF.

This clonotype has more than one count but fewer than ten. The CDR3 DNA sequence: TGTGCCAGTAGTATAGTGGGTGCCACGCAGTATTTT. This encodes CASSIVGATQYF. The chain employs TRBV19 and TRBJ2-3, with D uncertain. The CDR3 contains 12 residues. CDR1 LNHDA and CDR2 SQIVND come from the germline V gene (reference sequence). The germline V and J ends were trimmed by 1 base and 9 bases, with 8 bases remaining between them. Full variable domain (remainder filled in from reference TRBV19 and TRBJ2-3): DGGITQSPKYLFRKEGQNVTLSCEQNLNHDAMYWYRQDPGQGLRLIYYSQIVNDFQKGDIAEGYSVSREKKESFPLTVTSAQKNPTAFYLCASSIVGATQYFGPGTRLTVL.

This clonotype has just a few counts. This rearrangement joins TRBV18 to TRBJ2-2; 8 bases match TRBD1. The CDR3 is 16 residues long. Trimming at V came to 6 bases and at J to 2 bases, leaving 8 bases not matched to a gene. Germline-derived CDR1 and CDR2 are KGHSH and LQKENI. The CDR3 DNA follows: TGTGCCAGCTCCTGGGCGACAGGGGATAACACCGGGGAGCTGTTTTTT. It codes for CASSWATGDNTGELFF.

The V gene is TRBV7-9, the J gene TRBJ1-3; D gene uncertain. Germline CDR1 and CDR2: SEHNR and FQNEAQ (reference sequence). V was pared by 7 bases and J by 0 bases, with 13 bases between. The CDR3 length is 15 residues. CDR3: CASTAGASSGNTIYF. The DNA for the CDR3 is TGTGCCAGCACCGCCGGAGCCAGCTCTGGAAACACCATATATTTT.

In its sample, this clonotype was seen many times. This chain uses TRBV20-1 with TRBJ1-6, with D perhaps TRBD1 (6 bases). Germline V lookup: CDR1 DFQATT, CDR2 SNEGSKA (reference sequence). Trimming pared 1 base from V and 7 bases from J, leaving 11 bases between. The CDR3 is 14 amino acids. The DNA of the CDR3 is TGCAGTGCTAGAGGCCACAGGGAGAATTCACCCCTCCACTTT. Protein: CSARGHRENSPLHF.

This clonotype was recorded many times. V is TRBV29-1 and J is TRBJ2-1; no clear D gene. Trimming removed 1 base at V and 8 bases at J, with 12 bases between. This CDR3 region has 13 residues. Germline CDR1 SQVTM, CDR2 ANQGSEA. The CDR3 sequence is CSVEADLAYEQFF. In DNA, the CDR3 is TGCAGCGTTGAAGCAGACTTAGCATATGAGCAGTTCTTC.

This clonotype has only a few counts. The chain links TRBV18 to TRBJ2-7; 11 bases are shared with TRBD1. The germline V gene has CDR1 KGHSH and CDR2 LQKENI. With 3 bases clipped from V and 1 base from J, the junction kept 2 bases outside the gene matches. The CDR3 sequence is 15 residues long. CDR3 DNA: TGTGCCAGCTCACCGGGACAGGGGGGGTCCTACGAGCAGTACGTC. It is translated as CASSPGQGGSYEQYV.